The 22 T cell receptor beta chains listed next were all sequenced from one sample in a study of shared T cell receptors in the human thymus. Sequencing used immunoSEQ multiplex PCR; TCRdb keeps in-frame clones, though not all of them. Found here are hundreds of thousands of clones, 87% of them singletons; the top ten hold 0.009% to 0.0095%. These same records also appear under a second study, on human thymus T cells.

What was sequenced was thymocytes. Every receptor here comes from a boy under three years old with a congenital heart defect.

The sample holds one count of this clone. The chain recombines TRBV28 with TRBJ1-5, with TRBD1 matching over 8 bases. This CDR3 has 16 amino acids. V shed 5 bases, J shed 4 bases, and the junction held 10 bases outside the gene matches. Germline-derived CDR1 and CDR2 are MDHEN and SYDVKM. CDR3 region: CASSPDRGRGNQPQHF. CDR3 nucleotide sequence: TGTGCCAGCAGTCCCGACAGGGGACGAGGGAATCAGCCCCAGCATTTT.

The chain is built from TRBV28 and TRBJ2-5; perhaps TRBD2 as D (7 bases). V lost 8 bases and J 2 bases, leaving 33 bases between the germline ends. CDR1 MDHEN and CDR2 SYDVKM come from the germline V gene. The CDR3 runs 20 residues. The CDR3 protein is CASARVEHRARGRQQETQYF. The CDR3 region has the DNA TGTGCCAGCGCACGGGTTGAACACAGGGCTCGCGGGAGACAGCAAGAGACCCAGTACTTC.

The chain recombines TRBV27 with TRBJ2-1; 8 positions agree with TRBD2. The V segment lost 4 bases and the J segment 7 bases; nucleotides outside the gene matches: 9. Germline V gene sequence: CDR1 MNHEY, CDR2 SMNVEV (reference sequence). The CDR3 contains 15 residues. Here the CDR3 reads CASSSLAGSTNEQFF. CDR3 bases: TGTGCCAGCAGTTCGTTAGCGGGATCTACGAATGAGCAGTTCTTC.

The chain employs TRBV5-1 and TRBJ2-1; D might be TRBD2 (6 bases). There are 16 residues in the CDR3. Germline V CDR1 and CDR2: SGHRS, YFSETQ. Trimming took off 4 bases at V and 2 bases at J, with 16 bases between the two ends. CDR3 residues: CASSGKSGVAYNEQFF. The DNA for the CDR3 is TGCGCCAGCAGCGGGAAATCGGGAGTTGCCTACAATGAGCAGTTCTTC.

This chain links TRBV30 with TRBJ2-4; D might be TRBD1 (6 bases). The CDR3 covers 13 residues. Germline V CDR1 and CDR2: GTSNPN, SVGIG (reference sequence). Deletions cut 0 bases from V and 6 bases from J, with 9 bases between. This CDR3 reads CAWSVRGGNIQYF. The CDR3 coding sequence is TGTGCCTGGAGTGTACGAGGGGGAAACATTCAGTACTTC.

CDR3 DNA: TGCGCCAGCAGCTACCAGGTATCGGGGGGCCTTAAACAAGAGACCCAGTACTTC. Translating gives CASSYQVSGGLKQETQYF. The J gene is TRBJ2-5, the V gene TRBV5-1; D is perhaps TRBD2 (7 bases). The CDR3 loop spans 18 amino acids. Looked up from germline, CDR1 is SGHRS and CDR2 is YFSETQ. V gave up 3 bases and J gave up 2 bases, with 23 bases separating them. Full variable domain (rest looked up from reference TRBV5-1 and TRBJ2-5): KAGVTQTPRYLIKTRGQQVTLSCSPISGHRSVSWYQQTPGQGLQFLFEYFSETQRNKGNFPGRFSGRQFSNSRSEMNVSTLELGDSALYLCASSYQVSGGLKQETQYFGPGTRLLVL.

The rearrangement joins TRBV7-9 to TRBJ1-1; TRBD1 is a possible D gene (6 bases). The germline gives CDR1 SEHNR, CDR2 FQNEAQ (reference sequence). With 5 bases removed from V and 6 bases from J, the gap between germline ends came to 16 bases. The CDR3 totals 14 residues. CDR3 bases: TGTGCCAGCAGCCAGAGGAACAGGGACGCTGAAGCTTTCTTT. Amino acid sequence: CASSQRNRDAEAFF.

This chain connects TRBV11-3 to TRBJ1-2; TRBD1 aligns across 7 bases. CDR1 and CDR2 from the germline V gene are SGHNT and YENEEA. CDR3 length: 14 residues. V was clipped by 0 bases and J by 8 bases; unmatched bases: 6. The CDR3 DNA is TGTGCCAGCAGCTTAGATGGCAGGGGGAAGGGCTACACCTTC. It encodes CASSLDGRGKGYTF.

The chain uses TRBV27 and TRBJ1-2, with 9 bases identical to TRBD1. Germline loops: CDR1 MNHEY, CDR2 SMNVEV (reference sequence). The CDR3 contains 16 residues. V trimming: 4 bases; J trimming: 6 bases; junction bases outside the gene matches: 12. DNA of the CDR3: TGTGCCAGCAGTTCTGCGAGACGGGGACAGGGAAATGGCTACACCTTC. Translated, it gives CASSSARRGQGNGYTF.

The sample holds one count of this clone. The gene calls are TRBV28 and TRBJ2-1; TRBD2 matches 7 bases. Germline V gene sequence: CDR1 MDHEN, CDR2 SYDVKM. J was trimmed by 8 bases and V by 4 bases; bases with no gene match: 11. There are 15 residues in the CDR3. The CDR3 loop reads CASSSPSSGWDEQFF. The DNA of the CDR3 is TGTGCCAGCAGTTCCCCCTCTAGCGGTTGGGATGAGCAGTTCTTC.

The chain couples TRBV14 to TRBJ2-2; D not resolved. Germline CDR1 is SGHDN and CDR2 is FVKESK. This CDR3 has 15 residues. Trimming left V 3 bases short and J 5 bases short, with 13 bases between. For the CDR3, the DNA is TGTGCCAGCAGCCAGACCCCCCGAGCGACCGGGGAGCTGTTTTTT. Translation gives CASSQTPRATGELFF.

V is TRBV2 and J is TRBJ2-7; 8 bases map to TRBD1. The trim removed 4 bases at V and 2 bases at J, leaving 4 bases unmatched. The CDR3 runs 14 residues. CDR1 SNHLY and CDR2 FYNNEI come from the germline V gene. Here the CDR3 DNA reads TGTGCCAGCAGTGGGACAGGGAAACCCTACGAGCAGTACTTC. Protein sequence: CASSGTGKPYEQYF.

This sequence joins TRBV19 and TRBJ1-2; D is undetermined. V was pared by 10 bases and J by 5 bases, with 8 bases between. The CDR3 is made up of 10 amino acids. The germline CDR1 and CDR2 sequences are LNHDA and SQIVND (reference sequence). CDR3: CATLKYGYTF. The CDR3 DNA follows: TGTGCCACACTGAAATATGGCTACACCTTC. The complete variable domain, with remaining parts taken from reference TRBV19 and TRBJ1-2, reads DGGITQSPKYLFRKEGQNVTLSCEQNLNHDAMYWYRQDPGQGLRLIYYSQIVNDFQKGDIAEGYSVSREKKESFPLTVTSAQKNPTAFYLCATLKYGYTFGSGTRLTVV.

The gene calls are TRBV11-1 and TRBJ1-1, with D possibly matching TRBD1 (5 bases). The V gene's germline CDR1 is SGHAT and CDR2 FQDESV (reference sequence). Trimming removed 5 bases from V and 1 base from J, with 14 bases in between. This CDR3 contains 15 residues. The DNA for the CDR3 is TGTGCCAGCAGCCCCCGACAGAGAACGAACACTGAAGCTTTCTTT. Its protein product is CASSPRQRTNTEAFF.

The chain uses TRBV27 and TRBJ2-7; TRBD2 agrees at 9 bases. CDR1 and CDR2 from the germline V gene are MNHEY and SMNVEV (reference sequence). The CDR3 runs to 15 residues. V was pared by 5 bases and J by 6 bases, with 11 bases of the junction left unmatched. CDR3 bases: TGTGCCAGCAGTCATGAGAGCGGGACTAGCCGCGAGCAGTACTTC. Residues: CASSHESGTSREQYF.

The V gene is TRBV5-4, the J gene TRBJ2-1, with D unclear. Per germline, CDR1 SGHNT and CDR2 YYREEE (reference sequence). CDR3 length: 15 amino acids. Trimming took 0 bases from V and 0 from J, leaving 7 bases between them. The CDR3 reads CASSLVGRSYNEQFF. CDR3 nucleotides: TGTGCCAGCAGCTTGGTTGGGCGCTCCTACAATGAGCAGTTCTTC.

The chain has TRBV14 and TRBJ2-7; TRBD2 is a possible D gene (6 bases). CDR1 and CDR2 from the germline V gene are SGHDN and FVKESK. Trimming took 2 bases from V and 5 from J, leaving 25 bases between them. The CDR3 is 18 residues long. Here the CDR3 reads CASSQIRKGTHPADEQYF. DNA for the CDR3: TGTGCCAGCAGCCAAATCAGAAAGGGGACTCACCCCGCGGACGAGCAGTACTTC. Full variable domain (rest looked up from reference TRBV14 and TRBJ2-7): EAGVTQFPSHSVIEKGQTVTLRCDPISGHDNLYWYRRVMGKEIKFLLHFVKESKQDESGMPNNRFLAERTGGTYSTLKVQPAELEDSGVYFCASSQIRKGTHPADEQYFGPGTRLTVT.

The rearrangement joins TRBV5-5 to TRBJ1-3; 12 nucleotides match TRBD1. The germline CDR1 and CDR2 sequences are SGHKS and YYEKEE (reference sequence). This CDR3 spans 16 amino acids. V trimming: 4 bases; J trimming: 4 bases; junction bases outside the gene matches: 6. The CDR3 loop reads CASSTSGQGAGNTIYF. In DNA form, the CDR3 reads TGTGCCAGCAGCACCTCGGGACAGGGGGCGGGAAACACCATATATTTT.

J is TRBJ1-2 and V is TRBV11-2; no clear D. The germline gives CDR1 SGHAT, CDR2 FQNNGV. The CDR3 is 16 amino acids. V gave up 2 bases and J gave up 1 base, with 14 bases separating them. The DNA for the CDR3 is TGTGCCAGCAGCTTATTAGGCCGGGGTCTTAACTATGGCTACACCTTC. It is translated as CASSLLGRGLNYGYTF.

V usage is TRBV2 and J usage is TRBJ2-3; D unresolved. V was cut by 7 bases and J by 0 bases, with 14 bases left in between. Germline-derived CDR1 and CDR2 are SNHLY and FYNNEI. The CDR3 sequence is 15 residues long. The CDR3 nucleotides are TGTGCCAGCACCCTTGACATACCTAGCACAGATACGCAGTATTTT. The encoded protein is CASTLDIPSTDTQYF. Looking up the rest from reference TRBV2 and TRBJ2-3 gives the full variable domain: EPEVTQTPSHQVTQMGQEVILRCVPISNHLYFYWYRQILGQKVEFLVSFYNNEISEKSEIFDDQFSVERPDGSNFTLKIRSTKLEDSAMYFCASTLDIPSTDTQYFGPGTRLTVL.

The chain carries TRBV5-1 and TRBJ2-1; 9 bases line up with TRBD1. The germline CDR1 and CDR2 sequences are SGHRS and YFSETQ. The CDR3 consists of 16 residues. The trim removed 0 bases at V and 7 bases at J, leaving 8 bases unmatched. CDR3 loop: CASSLAVGQGLNEQFF. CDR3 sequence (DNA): TGCGCCAGCAGCTTGGCCGTGGGACAGGGCCTAAATGAGCAGTTCTTC.

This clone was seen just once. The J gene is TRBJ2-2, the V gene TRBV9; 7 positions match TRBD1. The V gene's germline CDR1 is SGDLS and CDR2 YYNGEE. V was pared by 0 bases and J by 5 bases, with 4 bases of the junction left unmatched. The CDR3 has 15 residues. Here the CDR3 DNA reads TGTGCCAGCAGCGTAGATAGGGGGCGGACCGGGGAGCTGTTTTTT. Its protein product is CASSVDRGRTGELFF. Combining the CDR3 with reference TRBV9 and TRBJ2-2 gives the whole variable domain DSGVTQTPKHLITATGQRVTLRCSPRSGDLSVYWYQQSLDQGLQFLIQYYNGEERAKGNILERFSAQQFPDLHSELNLSSLELGDSALYFCASSVDRGRTGELFFGEGSRLTVL.